Reported below is one TCR beta chain. The antigen remains unidentified. Sequencing was performed with immunoSEQ multiplex PCR; in TCRdb, only in-frame clones are kept and a portion is missing. Among approximately 160,000 clones, approximately 91% were seen once, and the ten largest hold approximately 4.6%. The data are from a study of lymphopenia after photon versus proton radiotherapy. General study findings and limits: After lymphocyte nadir, photon-treated repertoires showed oligoclonal expansion, especially CD8+ Temra. Only patients who died were analyzed for survival; proton advantage is unproven.

This CDR3 contains 15 residues. Looked up from germline, CDR1 is SGHVS and CDR2 is FNYEAQ. V was trimmed by 4 bases and J by 1 base, leaving 13 bases between them. The chain combines TRBV7-6 with TRBJ1-2; D remains unclear. The TCR comes from a man aged 50-59 years with gastric cancer. The sample in question was peripheral blood, obtained from a patient treated with photon-based radiotherapy. The CDR3 loop reads CASSSGYNLNYGYTF. DNA for the CDR3: TGTGCCAGCAGCTCAGGATACAATCTTAACTATGGCTACACCTTC.